The rows below give T cell receptor beta chains drawn from one sample of a study of blood T cell repertoires in COVID-19. TCRdb's table, derived via immunoSEQ multiplex PCR, lists solely in-frame clones and lacks some. The sample contains 150,000 to 200,000 clones, less than 90% of which appear only once. The sample consisted of PBMCs or T cells enriched from blood (not recorded which). These receptors all stem from a woman aged 25 to 39 who had been exposed to COVID-19. Each CDR3 is given with its conserved first and last residue. The D gene is left open where the match is weak. Part of the rows lack a size; the others show once, few, many or a class for expanded clones.

v_gene	j_gene	abundance	d_gene	CDR3aa	CDR3nt
TRBV3-1/TRBV3-2	TRBJ2-3	-	TRBD2	CASSQAGTSENTQYF	TGTGCCAGCAGCCAAGCGGGGACTAGCGAAAATACGCAGTATTTT
TRBV10-1	TRBJ2-3	-	TRBD1	CASKQGGTDTQYF	TGCGCCAGCAAACAGGGGGGCACAGATACGCAGTATTTT
TRBV10-1	TRBJ1-1	few	-	CASSESTGVNTEAFF	TGCGCCAGCAGTGAGTCGACCGGGGTGAACACTGAAGCTTTCTTT
TRBV11-2	TRBJ1-1	-	-	CASRPNREGTEAFF	TGTGCCAGCAGGCCCAACAGGGAAGGGACTGAAGCTTTCTTT
TRBV19	TRBJ1-2	-	-	CASSSVLGLGYGYTF	TGTGCCAGTAGTAGCGTCCTTGGTCTAGGATATGGCTACACCTTC
TRBV7-9	TRBJ1-4	-	-	CASSQTDYNEKLFF	TGTGCCAGTTCGCAGACAGATTATAATGAAAAACTGTTTTTT
TRBV3-1/TRBV3-2	TRBJ1-1	-	-	CASSPEDRGTEAFF	TGTGCCAGCAGCCCGGAGGACCGAGGGACTGAAGCTTTCTTT
TRBV2	TRBJ2-7	-	-	CASSVGGRGYEQYF	TGTGCCAGCAGTGTGGGAGGTAGAGGCTACGAGCAGTACTTC
TRBV7-9	TRBJ1-4	-	-	CASSLDGRGEKLFF	TGTGCCAGCAGCTTAGACGGCAGGGGTGAAAAACTGTTTTTT
TRBV5-4	TRBJ2-7	-	-	CASSLMRDTEQYF	TGTGCCAGCAGCTTGATGCGAGATACCGAGCAGTACTTC
TRBV14	TRBJ2-3	-	TRBD1	CASSQVGTAFTDTQYF	TGTGCCAGCAGCCAAGTAGGGACAGCCTTCACAGATACGCAGTATTTT
TRBV6-5	TRBJ1-1	-	-	CASSFAQGLNTEAFF	TGTGCCAGCAGTTTCGCACAGGGTCTGAACACTGAAGCTTTCTTT
TRBV9	TRBJ2-7	-	-	CASSVAPGLLYEQYF	TGTGCCAGCAGCGTAGCACCAGGGCTGCTCTACGAGCAGTACTTC
TRBV27	TRBJ2-7	-	TRBD2	CASSYAGGPSEQYF	TGTGCCAGCAGTTATGCGGGGGGGCCGTCCGAGCAGTACTTC
TRBV19	TRBJ1-6	-	TRBD1	CASSIPGTGGRSPLHF	TGTGCCAGTAGTATCCCCGGGACAGGGGGCCGATCACCCCTCCACTTT
TRBV5-4	TRBJ1-5	-	TRBD1	CASSYMGQGNQPQHF	TGTGCCAGCAGCTATATGGGACAGGGTAATCAGCCCCAGCATTTT
TRBV5-1	TRBJ2-7	few	-	CASSSEGVAVPEQYF	TGCGCCAGCAGCTCCGAGGGGGTGGCAGTCCCCGAGCAGTACTTC
TRBV7-3	TRBJ2-7	-	-	CASSLRLGYEQYF	TGTGCCAGCAGCCTTCGCCTAGGCTACGAGCAGTACTTC
TRBV4-3	TRBJ2-7	-	TRBD1	CASSPRTGTDEQYF	TGCGCCAGCAGCCCCCGGACAGGGACCGACGAGCAGTACTTC
TRBV10-1	TRBJ1-1	-	-	CASSESVGRGTEAFF	TGCGCCAGCAGTGAGTCTGTGGGCCGGGGCACTGAAGCTTTCTTT
TRBV4-3	TRBJ2-2	-	-	CASSQDYGRLGELFF	TGCGCCAGCAGCCAAGATTACGGCAGACTCGGGGAGCTGTTTTTT
TRBV11-2	TRBJ1-2	once	-	CASSLDYRPAGGYGYTF	TGTGCCAGCAGCTTAGATTACAGGCCAGCTGGTGGCTATGGCTACACCTTC
TRBV5-5	TRBJ1-6	-	-	CASSLGTGDNSPLHF	TGTGCCAGCAGCTTGGGGACTGGGGATAATTCACCCCTCCACTTT
TRBV2	TRBJ2-7	-	TRBD2	CASREGLGGEVYEQYF	TGTGCCAGCAGGGAAGGACTAGGCGGGGAGGTTTACGAGCAGTACTTC
TRBV6-2/TRBV6-3	TRBJ1-1	many	-	CASSYGAGLAEAFF	TGTGCCAGCAGTTACGGCGCAGGACTGGCTGAAGCTTTCTTT
TRBV4-1	TRBJ1-5	-	TRBD1	CASSQDGQGSNQPQHF	TGCGCCAGCAGCCAAGATGGACAGGGGAGCAATCAGCCCCAGCATTTT
TRBV13	TRBJ2-7	-	-	CASSLGLGQPRHGNEQYF	TGTGCCAGCAGCTTAGGCCTCGGACAGCCCCGGCACGGAAACGAGCAGTACTTC
TRBV11-2	TRBJ2-2	once	TRBD2	CASTTIAGVNTGELFF	TGTGCCAGCACGACAATAGCGGGGGTTAACACCGGGGAGCTGTTTTTT
TRBV3-1/TRBV3-2	TRBJ1-2	-	-	CASSQDETAQGYTF	TGTGCCAGCAGCCAAGATGAAACAGCACAAGGCTACACCTTC
TRBV5-6	TRBJ1-1	-	TRBD1	CASSFLRTGDYNTEAFF	TGTGCCAGCAGCTTTTTGAGGACAGGGGACTACAACACTGAAGCTTTCTTT
TRBV5-4	TRBJ2-3	once	TRBD2	CASSLGSGGGWDTQYF	TGTGCCAGCAGCTTGGGTAGCGGGGGGGGATGGGATACGCAGTATTTT
TRBV4-3	TRBJ1-3	-	-	CASSQEVHRVSGNTIYF	TGCGCCAGCAGCCAAGAGGTACACAGGGTGTCAGGAAACACCATATATTTT
TRBV30	TRBJ2-3	-	-	CAWSLDGTDSSTDTQYF	TGTGCCTGGAGTCTGGATGGGACTGACTCAAGCACAGATACGCAGTATTTT
TRBV7-8	TRBJ1-5	-	-	CASSSPSNQPQHF	TGTGCCAGCAGCTCCCCAAGCAATCAGCCCCAGCATTTT
TRBV5-1	TRBJ1-2	-	-	CASSLKQEGYGYTF	TGCGCCAGCAGCTTAAAACAGGAGGGCTATGGCTACACCTTC
TRBV6-5	TRBJ1-2	-	TRBD1	CASSTGTGWDGYTF	TGTGCCAGCAGTACCGGGACAGGATGGGATGGCTACACCTTC
TRBV28	TRBJ1-6	-	-	CASSPRSSYNSPLHF	TGTGCCAGCAGTCCTCGTAGCTCCTATAATTCACCCCTCCACTTT
TRBV30	TRBJ1-5	-	-	CAWRRHPDQPQHF	TGTGCCTGGAGGCGACACCCTGATCAGCCCCAGCATTTT
TRBV7-2	TRBJ2-3	few	-	CASSSSGTSTDTQYF	TGTGCCAGCAGCTCCTCCGGGACTAGCACAGATACGCAGTATTTT
TRBV7-9	TRBJ2-7	-	-	CASSLGTGFLYEQYF	TGTGCCAGCAGCTTAGGAACAGGGTTCCTTTACGAGCAGTACTTC
TRBV30	TRBJ1-3	-	-	CAWSISSGNTIYF	TGTGCCTGGAGTATCAGCTCTGGAAACACCATATATTTT